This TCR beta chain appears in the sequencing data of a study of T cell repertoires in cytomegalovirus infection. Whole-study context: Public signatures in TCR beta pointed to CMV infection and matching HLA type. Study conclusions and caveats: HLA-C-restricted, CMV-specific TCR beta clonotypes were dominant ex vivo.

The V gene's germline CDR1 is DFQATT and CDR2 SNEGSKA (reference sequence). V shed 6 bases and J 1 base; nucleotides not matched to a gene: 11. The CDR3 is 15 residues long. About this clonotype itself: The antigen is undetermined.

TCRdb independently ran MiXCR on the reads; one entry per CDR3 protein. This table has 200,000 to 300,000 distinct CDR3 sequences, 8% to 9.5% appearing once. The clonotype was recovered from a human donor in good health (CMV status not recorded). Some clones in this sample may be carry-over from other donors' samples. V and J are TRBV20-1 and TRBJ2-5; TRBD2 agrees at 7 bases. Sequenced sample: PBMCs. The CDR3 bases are TGCAGTGCATTGCGAACGACTAGCTTCCAAGAGACCCAGTACTTC. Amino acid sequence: CSALRTTSFQETQYF.